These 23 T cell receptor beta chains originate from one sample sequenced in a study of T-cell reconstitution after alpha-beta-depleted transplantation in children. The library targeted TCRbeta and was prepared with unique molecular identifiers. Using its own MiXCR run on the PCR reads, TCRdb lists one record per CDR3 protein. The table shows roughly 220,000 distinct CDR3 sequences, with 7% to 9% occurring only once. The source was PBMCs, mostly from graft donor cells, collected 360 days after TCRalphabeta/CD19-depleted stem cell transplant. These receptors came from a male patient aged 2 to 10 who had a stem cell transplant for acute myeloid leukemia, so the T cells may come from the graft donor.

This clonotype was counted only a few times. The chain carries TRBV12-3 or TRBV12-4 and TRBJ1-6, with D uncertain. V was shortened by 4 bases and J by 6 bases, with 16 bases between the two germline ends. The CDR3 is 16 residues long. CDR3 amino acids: CASSSNLAGFNSPLHF. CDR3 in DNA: TGTGCCAGCAGTTCGAACCTGGCGGGCTTTAATTCACCCCTCCACTTT.

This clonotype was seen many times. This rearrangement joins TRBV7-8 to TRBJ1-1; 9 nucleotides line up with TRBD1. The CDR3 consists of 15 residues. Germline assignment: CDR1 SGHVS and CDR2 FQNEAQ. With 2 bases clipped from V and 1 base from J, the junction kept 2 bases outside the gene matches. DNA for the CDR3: TGTGCCAGCAGCTTAACAGGGGGCCCGAACACTGAAGCTTTCTTT. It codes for CASSLTGGPNTEAFF.

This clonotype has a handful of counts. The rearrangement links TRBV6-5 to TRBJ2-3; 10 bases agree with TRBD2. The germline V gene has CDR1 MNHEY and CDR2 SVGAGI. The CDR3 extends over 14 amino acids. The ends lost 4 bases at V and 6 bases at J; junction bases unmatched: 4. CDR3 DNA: TGTGCCAGCAGTTCCCCGGGACTAGCGGATACGCAGTATTTT. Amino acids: CASSSPGLADTQYF.

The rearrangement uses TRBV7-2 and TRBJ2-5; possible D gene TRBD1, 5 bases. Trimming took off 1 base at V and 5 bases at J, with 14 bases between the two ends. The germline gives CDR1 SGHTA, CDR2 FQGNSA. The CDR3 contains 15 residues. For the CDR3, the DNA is TGTGCCAGCAGCTTAGGGCCCTTCAGGGTCGAGACCCAGTACTTC. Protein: CASSLGPFRVETQYF.

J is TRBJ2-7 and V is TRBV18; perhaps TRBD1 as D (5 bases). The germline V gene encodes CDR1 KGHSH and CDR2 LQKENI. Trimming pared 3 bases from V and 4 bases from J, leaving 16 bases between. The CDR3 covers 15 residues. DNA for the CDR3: TGTGCCAGCTCACCTCCCCGGACAATACCTTACGAGCAGTACTTC. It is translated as CASSPPRTIPYEQYF.

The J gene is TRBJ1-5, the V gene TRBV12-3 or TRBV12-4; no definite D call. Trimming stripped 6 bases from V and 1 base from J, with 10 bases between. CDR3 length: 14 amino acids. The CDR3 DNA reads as TGTGCCAGCAGGCGGGCCCCAAGCAATCAGCCCCAGCATTTT. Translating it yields CASRRAPSNQPQHF.

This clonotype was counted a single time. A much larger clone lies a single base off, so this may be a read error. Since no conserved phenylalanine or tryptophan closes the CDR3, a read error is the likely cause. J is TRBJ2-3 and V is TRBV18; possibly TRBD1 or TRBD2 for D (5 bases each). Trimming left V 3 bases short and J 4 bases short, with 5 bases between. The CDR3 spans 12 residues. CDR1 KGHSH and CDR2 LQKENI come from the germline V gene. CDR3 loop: CASSPGADTQYV. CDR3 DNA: TGTGCCAGCTCACCGGGGGCAGATACGCAGTATGTT.

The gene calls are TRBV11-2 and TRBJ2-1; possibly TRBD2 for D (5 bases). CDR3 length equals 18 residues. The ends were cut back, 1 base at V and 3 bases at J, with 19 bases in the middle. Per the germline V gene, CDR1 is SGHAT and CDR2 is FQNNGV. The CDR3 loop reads CASSLVGIAGTGYNEQFF. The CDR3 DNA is TGTGCCAGCAGCTTAGTGGGAATCGCGGGCACGGGCTACAATGAGCAGTTCTTC. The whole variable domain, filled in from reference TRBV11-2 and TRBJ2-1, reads EAGVAQSPRYKIIEKRQSVAFWCNPISGHATLYWYQQILGQGPKLLIQFQNNGVVDDSQLPKDRFSAERLKGVDSTLKIQPAKLEDSAVYLCASSLVGIAGTGYNEQFFGPGTRLTVL.

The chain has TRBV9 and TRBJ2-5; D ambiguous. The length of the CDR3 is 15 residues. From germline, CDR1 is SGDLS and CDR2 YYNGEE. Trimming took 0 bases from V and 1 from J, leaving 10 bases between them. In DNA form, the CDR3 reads TGTGCCAGCAGCGTAGCAGGCGAAGTCCAAGAGACCCAGTACTTC. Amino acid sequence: CASSVAGEVQETQYF. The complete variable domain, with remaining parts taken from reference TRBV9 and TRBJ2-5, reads DSGVTQTPKHLITATGQRVTLRCSPRSGDLSVYWYQQSLDQGLQFLIQYYNGEERAKGNILERFSAQQFPDLHSELNLSSLELGDSALYFCASSVAGEVQETQYFGPGTRLLVL.

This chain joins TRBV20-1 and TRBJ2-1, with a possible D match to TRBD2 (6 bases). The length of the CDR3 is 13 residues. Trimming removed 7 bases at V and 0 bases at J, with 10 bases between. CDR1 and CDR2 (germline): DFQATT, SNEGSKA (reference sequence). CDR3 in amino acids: CSGLGSSYNEQFF. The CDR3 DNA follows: TGCAGTGGACTAGGGAGCTCCTACAATGAGCAGTTCTTC.

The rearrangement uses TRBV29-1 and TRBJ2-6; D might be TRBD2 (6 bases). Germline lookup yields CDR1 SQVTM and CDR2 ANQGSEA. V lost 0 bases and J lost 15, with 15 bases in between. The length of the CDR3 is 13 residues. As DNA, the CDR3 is TGCAGCGTTGAAGAGGGAGGTTTCGGGGACCTGACTTTC. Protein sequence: CSVEEGGFGDLTF.

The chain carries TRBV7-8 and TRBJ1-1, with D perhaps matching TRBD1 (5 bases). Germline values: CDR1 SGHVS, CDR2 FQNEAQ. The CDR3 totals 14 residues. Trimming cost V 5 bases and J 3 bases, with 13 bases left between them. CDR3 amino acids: CASSAEMGDTEAFF. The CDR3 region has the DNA TGTGCCAGCAGCGCCGAAATGGGGGACACTGAAGCTTTCTTT.

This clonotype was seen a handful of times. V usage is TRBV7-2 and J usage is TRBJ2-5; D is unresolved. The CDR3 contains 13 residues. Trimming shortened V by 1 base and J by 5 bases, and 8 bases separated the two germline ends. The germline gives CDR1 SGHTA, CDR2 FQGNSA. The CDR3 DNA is TGTGCCAGCAGCTTAGTAGGAAAGGAGACCCAGTACTTC. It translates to CASSLVGKETQYF. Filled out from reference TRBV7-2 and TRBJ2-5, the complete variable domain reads GAGVSQSPSNKVTEKGKDVELRCDPISGHTALYWYRQSLGQGLEFLIYFQGNSAPDKSGLPSDRFSAERTGGSVSTLTIQRTQQEDSAVYLCASSLVGKETQYFGPGTRLLVL.

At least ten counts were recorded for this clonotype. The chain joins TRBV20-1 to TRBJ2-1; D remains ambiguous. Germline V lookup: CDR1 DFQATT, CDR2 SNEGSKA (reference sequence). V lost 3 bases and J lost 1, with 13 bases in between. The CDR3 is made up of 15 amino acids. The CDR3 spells CSARGLVGSYNEQFF. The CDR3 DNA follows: TGCAGTGCTAGGGGCCTGGTGGGTTCCTACAATGAGCAGTTCTTC.

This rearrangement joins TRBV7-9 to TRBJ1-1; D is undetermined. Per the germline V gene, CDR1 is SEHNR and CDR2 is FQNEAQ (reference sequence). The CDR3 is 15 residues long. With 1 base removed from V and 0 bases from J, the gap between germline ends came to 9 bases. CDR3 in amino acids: CASSLVRGLNTEAFF. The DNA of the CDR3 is TGTGCCAGCAGCTTAGTTCGCGGGCTGAACACTGAAGCTTTCTTT.

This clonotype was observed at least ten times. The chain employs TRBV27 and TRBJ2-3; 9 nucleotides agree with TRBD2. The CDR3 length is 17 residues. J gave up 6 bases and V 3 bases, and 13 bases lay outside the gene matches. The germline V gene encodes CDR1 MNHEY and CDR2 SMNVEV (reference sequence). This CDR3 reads CASSFRLAVMGMDTQYF. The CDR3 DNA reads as TGTGCCAGCAGTTTCCGACTAGCGGTGATGGGTATGGATACGCAGTATTTT.

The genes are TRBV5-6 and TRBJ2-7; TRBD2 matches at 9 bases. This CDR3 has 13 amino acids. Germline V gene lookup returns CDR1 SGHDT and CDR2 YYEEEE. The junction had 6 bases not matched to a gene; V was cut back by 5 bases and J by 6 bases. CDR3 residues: CASRQAGGIEQYV. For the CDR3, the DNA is TGTGCCAGCAGACAAGCGGGAGGTATCGAGCAGTACGTC.

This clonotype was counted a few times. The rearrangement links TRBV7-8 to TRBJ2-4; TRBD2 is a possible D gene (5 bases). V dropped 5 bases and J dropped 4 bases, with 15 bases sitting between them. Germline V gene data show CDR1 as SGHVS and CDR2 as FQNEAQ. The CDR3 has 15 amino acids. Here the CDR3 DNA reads TGTGCCAGCAGCCCCCGGGTCGGGGAAAAAAACATTCAGTACTTC. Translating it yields CASSPRVGEKNIQYF.

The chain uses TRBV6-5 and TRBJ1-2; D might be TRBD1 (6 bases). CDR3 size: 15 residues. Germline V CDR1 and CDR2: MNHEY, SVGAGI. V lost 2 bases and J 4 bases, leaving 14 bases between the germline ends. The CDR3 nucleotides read TGTGCCAGCAGTTACCAGGGGATTAGGGGCTATGGCTACACCTTC. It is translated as CASSYQGIRGYGYTF.

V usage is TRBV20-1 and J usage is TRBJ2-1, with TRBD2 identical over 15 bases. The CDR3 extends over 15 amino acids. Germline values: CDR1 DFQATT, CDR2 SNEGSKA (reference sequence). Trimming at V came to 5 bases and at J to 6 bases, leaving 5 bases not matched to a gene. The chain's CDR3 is CSAGLAGGFSNEQFF. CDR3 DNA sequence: TGCAGTGCTGGACTAGCGGGAGGGTTCTCCAATGAGCAGTTCTTC.

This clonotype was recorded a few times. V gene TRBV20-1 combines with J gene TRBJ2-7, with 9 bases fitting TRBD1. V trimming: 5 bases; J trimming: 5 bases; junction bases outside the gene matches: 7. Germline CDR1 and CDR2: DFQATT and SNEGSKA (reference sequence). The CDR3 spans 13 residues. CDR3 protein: CSAPGTGTHEQYF. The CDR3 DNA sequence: TGCAGTGCTCCAGGGACAGGGACCCACGAGCAGTACTTC.

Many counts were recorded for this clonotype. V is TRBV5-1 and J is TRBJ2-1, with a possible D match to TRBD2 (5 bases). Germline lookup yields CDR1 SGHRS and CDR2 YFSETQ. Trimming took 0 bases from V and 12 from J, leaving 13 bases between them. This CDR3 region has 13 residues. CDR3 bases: TGCGCCAGCAGCTTGGATGATCCGGCGGGGCAGTTCTTC. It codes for CASSLDDPAGQFF.

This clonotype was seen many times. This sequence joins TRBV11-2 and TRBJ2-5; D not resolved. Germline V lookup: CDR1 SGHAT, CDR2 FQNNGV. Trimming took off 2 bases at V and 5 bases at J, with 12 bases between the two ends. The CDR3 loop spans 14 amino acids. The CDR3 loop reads CASSLLAFVETQYF. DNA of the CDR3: TGTGCCAGCAGCTTATTGGCGTTTGTTGAGACCCAGTACTTC.